This is a list of T cell receptor beta chains from one sample in a study of sequential checkpoint blockade in melanoma. The assay was immunoSEQ multiplex PCR, and TCRdb's table has in-frame clones only and misses some. This table holds some 11,000 clones, 25% to 30% found once. The sequencing used tumor tissue (inferred from file names), collected from a patient given nivolumab and ipilimumab in sequence. The receptors shown here come from a human donor with melanoma. Both conserved end residues are part of each CDR3. A D gene is named only where the DNA matches it firmly. A row's size may be missing; if present it is once, few, many or a size class.

j_call,clone_size,d_call,v_call,cdr3_nt,cdr3_aa
TRBJ1-2,NA,NA,TRBV18,TGTGCCAGCTCTATAGAAACGGGACACAACTATGGCTACACCTTC,CASSIETGHNYGYTF
TRBJ1-5,medium-sized,NA,TRBV11-3,TGTGCCAGCAGCTTGGAAGGGATCGTAGGTCAGCCCCAGCATTTT,CASSLEGIVGQPQHF
TRBJ1-2,NA,NA,TRBV30,TGTGCCTGGAGTCGCCCGCAGACTGGGTCCAGGACAGTCCTCGGCTATGGCTACACCTTC,CAWSRPQTGSRTVLGYGYTF
TRBJ2-5,NA,NA,TRBV18,TGTGCCAGCTCACCACAAGGGTTGGAGACCCAGTACTTC,CASSPQGLETQYF
TRBJ1-5,few,NA,TRBV9,TGTGCCAGCAGCCAGGGCACAGTTAATCAGCCCCAGCATTTT,CASSQGTVNQPQHF
TRBJ2-1,few,NA,TRBV19,TGTGCCAGTAGTACCCCGGGCGAGGGGCACAATGAGCAGTTCTTC,CASSTPGEGHNEQFF
TRBJ2-3,NA,NA,TRBV9,TGTGCCAGCAGGGGATCTGGCACAGATACGCAGTATTTT,CASRGSGTDTQYF
TRBJ2-3,NA,NA,TRBV11-3,TGTGCCAGCAGCTTACAAGGACGCGCAGATACGCAGTATTTT,CASSLQGRADTQYF
TRBJ1-4,NA,NA,TRBV19,TGTGCCAGTAAACCGCAGGCAACTAATGAAAAACTGTTTTTT,CASKPQATNEKLFF
TRBJ2-1,NA,NA,TRBV19,TGTGCCAGTAGTATTCCTAGCTCCTACAATGAGCAGTTCTTC,CASSIPSSYNEQFF
TRBJ1-2,NA,NA,TRBV5-1,TGCGCCAGCAGCTGGACGGCGGGGGCCAACTATGGCTACACCTTC,CASSWTAGANYGYTF
TRBJ2-3,NA,NA,TRBV6-8,TGTGCCAGCAGTGACTCAATGGGATTTACGCAGTATTTT,CASSDSMGFTQYF
TRBJ1-1,many,TRBD1,TRBV6-8,TGTGCCAGCAGTTATTTGAGGACAGGACATGAAGCTTTCTTT,CASSYLRTGHEAFF
TRBJ1-2,NA,NA,TRBV6-8,TGTGCCAGCAGACCGACGCTGGATGGCTACACCTTC,CASRPTLDGYTF
TRBJ2-1,NA,NA,TRBV30,TGTGCCTGGAGTGTATCCCCGGGACAAGAGCAGTTCTTC,CAWSVSPGQEQFF
TRBJ2-1,few,TRBD1,TRBV11-3,TGTGCCAGCAGCTCGCGGACAGGGGGCGTTTATGAGCAGTTCTTC,CASSSRTGGVYEQFF
TRBJ2-7,few,NA,TRBV7-5,TGTGCCAGCAGCTTAGGGACAGGGGGCTCCTACGAGCAGTACTTC,CASSLGTGGSYEQYF
TRBJ2-2,NA,NA,TRBV5-1,TGCGCCAGCAGCTTAAATGAGGGGAAGGGCACCGGGGAGCTGTTTTTT,CASSLNEGKGTGELFF
TRBJ1-1,once,NA,TRBV29-1,TGCAGCGTTCCTGCTACAGGGAACACTGAAGCTTTCTTT,CSVPATGNTEAFF
TRBJ1-3,few,NA,TRBV19,TGTGCCAGTCGCGAAACAGGCTATGCTGGAAACACCATATATTTT,CASRETGYAGNTIYF
TRBJ2-7,NA,NA,TRBV15,TGTGCCACCAGCAGAGATAATTCAGGGATCATCTACGAGCAGTACTTC,CATSRDNSGIIYEQYF
TRBJ1-3,few,NA,TRBV19,TGTGCCAGTAGTATATGGACTGGCTCTGGAAACACCATATATTTT,CASSIWTGSGNTIYF
TRBJ1-2,many,NA,TRBV11-3,TGTGCCAGCAGCTCGTCGGCGGGGGCCCATGGCTACACCTTC,CASSSSAGAHGYTF
TRBJ2-3,NA,NA,TRBV9,TGTGCCAGCAGCGACGTTGGACTCTCTGGAGCAGATACGCAGTATTTT,CASSDVGLSGADTQYF
TRBJ2-1,many,TRBD2,TRBV11-3,TGTGCCAGCAGCTTGGCCTTAGCGGGGGGACGAAATGAGCAGTTCTTC,CASSLALAGGRNEQFF
TRBJ1-6,few,NA,TRBV11-3,TGTGCCAGCAGCTGGGGAGGGTTCGATTCACCCCTCCACTTT,CASSWGGFDSPLHF
TRBJ2-7,medium-sized,NA,TRBV12-5,TGTGCCAGCGGTCCATACAGGAGCTCCTACGAGCAGTACTTC,CASGPYRSSYEQYF
TRBJ1-6,few,NA,TRBV11-3,TGTGCCAGCAGCTATCGCCGGGGCTCGGAACATTCACCCCTCCACTTT,CASSYRRGSEHSPLHF
TRBJ2-7,NA,NA,TRBV7-6,TGTGCCAGCAGCTCAGGGCCCGGTCAGGGCTCCTACGAGCAGTACTTC,CASSSGPGQGSYEQYF
TRBJ1-6,NA,NA,TRBV18,TGTGCCAGCTCACCACGATTACAGAGCCCAGATTCACCCCTCCACTTT,CASSPRLQSPDSPLHF
TRBJ2-6,NA,TRBD2,TRBV7-6,TGTGCCAGCAGCAAACTAGCGGGGGTCTCTGGGGCCAACGTCCTGACTTTC,CASSKLAGVSGANVLTF
TRBJ2-2,NA,TRBD2,TRBV11-3,TGTGCCAGCAGCTTCCCCCCGGGGGGGCAGAATTTGCACATCGGGGAGCTGTTTTTT,CASSFPPGGQNLHIGELFF
TRBJ1-6,few,TRBD1,TRBV11-3,TGTGCCAGCAGCTTGGTACAGGGGAATTCACCCCTCCACTTT,CASSLVQGNSPLHF
TRBJ2-4,few,NA,TRBV12-5,TGTGCTAGTGGTTTTGGATATGAGGACATTCAGTACTTC,CASGFGYEDIQYF
TRBJ1-2,NA,NA,TRBV6-8,TGTGCCAGCAGACCAACTGGGGCCTATGGCTACACCTTC,CASRPTGAYGYTF
TRBJ1-4,few,NA,TRBV30,TGTGCCTGGAGTGTGGGCGGGAATAATGAAAAACTGTTTTTT,CAWSVGGNNEKLFF
TRBJ1-1,NA,NA,TRBV18,TGTGCCAGCTCACCGGACATCCCCTACACTGAAGCTTTCTTT,CASSPDIPYTEAFF
TRBJ2-1,NA,NA,TRBV6-8,TGTGCCAGCGGGTCGCCAAAGGGCCACAATGAGCAGTTCTTC,CASGSPKGHNEQFF
TRBJ1-5,medium-sized,NA,TRBV6-8,TGTGCCAGCAGGGACTCGAGTTTTAGCAATCAGCCCCAGCATTTT,CASRDSSFSNQPQHF
TRBJ1-1,few,NA,TRBV11-3,TGTGCCAGCAGCTTTGGTAGGGGGGGAACTGAAGCTTTCTTT,CASSFGRGGTEAFF
TRBJ1-2,NA,NA,TRBV23-1,TGCGCCAGCAGCCAAGATTCGAAGGGAATTTTGTCTGGCTACACCTTC,CASSQDSKGILSGYTF
TRBJ2-2,NA,TRBD2,TRBV19,TGTGCCAGTAGTTCGGGACTAGCGGGGGGCCGGAACACCGGGGAGCTGTTTTTT,CASSSGLAGGRNTGELFF
TRBJ2-5,NA,TRBD1,TRBV28,TGTGCCAGCAGACCACGCAGGGGGACAGCGGAAGAGACCCAGTACTTC,CASRPRRGTAEETQYF
TRBJ2-3,many,NA,TRBV11-3,TGTGCCAGCAGCTTAGAGTATGTCGGGGCCCGGCGGACAGATACGCAGTATTTT,CASSLEYVGARRTDTQYF
TRBJ2-2,many,TRBD1,TRBV9,TGTGCCAGCAGCGTAGCTGGACAGGACACCGGGGAGCTGTTTTTT,CASSVAGQDTGELFF
TRBJ1-6,NA,NA,TRBV11-3,TGTGCCAGCAGCCGAAGTGGCGGTGAAGCATTTGGGGGGGTTCCCCTCCACTTT,CASSRSGGEAFGGVPLHF